The 12 T cell receptor beta chains listed next were all sequenced from one sample in a study of T cells after yellow fever vaccination. One entry per CDR3 protein, called by TCRdb with MiXCR from the 5' RACE reads. The sample records hundreds of thousands of distinct CDR3 sequences, under 20% being singletons. Specimen: PBMCs, collected before the yellow fever booster vaccination. The source is a man between 18 and 35 years old who received the YFV17D yellow fever vaccine.

V is TRBV28 and J is TRBJ2-3, with D maybe TRBD2 (6 bases). The germline V gene encodes CDR1 MDHEN and CDR2 SYDVKM. This CDR3 has 14 residues. V was pared by 8 bases and J by 2 bases, with 14 bases between. CDR3 in amino acids: CASSSAGYTDTQYF. In nucleotides, the CDR3 is TGTGCCAGCTCCTCCGCGGGGTACACAGATACGCAGTATTTT.

V usage is TRBV20-1 and J usage is TRBJ2-1, with a tentative D call TRBD2 (6 bases). V was shortened by 4 bases and J by 7 bases, with 8 bases between the two germline ends. Germline V gene sequence: CDR1 DFQATT, CDR2 SNEGSKA (reference sequence). The CDR3 totals 11 residues. This chain's CDR3 is CSATLANEQFF. CDR3 DNA: TGCAGTGCTACACTAGCTAATGAGCAGTTCTTC.

This clonotype turned up a few times. This rearrangement joins TRBV9 to TRBJ2-1, with 7 bases that match TRBD2. V shed 0 bases, J shed 7 bases, and the junction held 10 bases outside the gene matches. Germline V gene sequence: CDR1 SGDLS, CDR2 YYNGEE. CDR3 size: 16 residues. The CDR3: CASSVEGGGARNEQFF. For the CDR3, the DNA is TGTGCCAGCAGCGTAGAGGGCGGGGGAGCTAGGAATGAGCAGTTCTTC.

This clonotype was seen repeatedly, ten times or more. This chain joins TRBV12-3 or TRBV12-4 and TRBJ1-1; D uncertain. The V end was cut by 6 bases, the J end by 3 bases, with 17 bases between. CDR3 length: 15 residues. CDR3 sequence: CASSQRAKRDTEAFF. The CDR3 bases are TGTGCCAGCAGCCAAAGAGCAAAACGGGACACTGAAGCTTTCTTT.

The V call is TRBV10-3, the J call TRBJ1-1, with D uncertain. This CDR3 is 14 amino acids long. Germline CDR1 is ENHRY and CDR2 is SYGVKD. V gave up 5 bases and J gave up 1 base, with 11 bases separating them. CDR3 protein: CAISRSQANTEAFF. In DNA form, the CDR3 reads TGTGCCATCAGTCGTAGCCAGGCGAACACTGAAGCTTTCTTT.

The rearrangement uses TRBV6-5 and TRBJ2-3, with a weak D call TRBD2 (7 bases). V dropped 6 bases and J dropped 5 bases, with 18 bases sitting between them. There are 15 residues in the CDR3. Germline V gene lookup returns CDR1 MNHEY and CDR2 SVGAGI. The CDR3 region is CASRAAGGQLDTQYF. In DNA, the CDR3 is TGTGCCAGCAGAGCGGCCGGGGGGCAATTAGATACGCAGTATTTT.

The rearrangement joins TRBV7-2 to TRBJ2-6; D gene ambiguous. CDR1 and CDR2 (germline): SGHTA, FQGNSA. With 3 bases removed from V and 0 bases from J, the gap between germline ends came to 12 bases. This CDR3 spans 17 amino acids. DNA of the CDR3: TGTGCCAGCAGCTTTTCATTCAGCCGCTCTGGGGCCAACGTCCTGACTTTC. Its protein is CASSFSFSRSGANVLTF.

This clonotype turned up a few times. The chain employs TRBV10-3 and TRBJ2-3; 7 bases align to TRBD2. The CDR3 totals 12 residues. Germline V lookup: CDR1 ENHRY, CDR2 SYGVKD. With V trimmed by 6 bases and J by 9 bases, 6 bases remained unmatched. The CDR3 DNA is TGTGCCATCAGGGGGGGGAGGGAGACGCAGTATTTT. It is translated as CAIRGGRETQYF.

There are a few counts of this clonotype. The CDR3 coding sequence is TGCGCCAGCAGCTCGTGGCGGGGGGGCTCCTACGAGCAGTACTTC. It yields the protein CASSSWRGGSYEQYF. The chain joins TRBV4-3 to TRBJ2-7, with 9 nucleotides matching TRBD2. V shed 5 bases and J 0 bases; nucleotides not matched to a gene: 5. Germline V gene sequence: CDR1 LGHNA, CDR2 YSLEER. The CDR3 is 15 amino acids.

The CDR3 is CASSLRQGMGTGELFF. CDR3 in DNA: TGTGCCAGCAGCCTCAGACAGGGGATGGGCACCGGGGAGCTGTTTTTT. The chain uses TRBV4-2 and TRBJ2-2; TRBD1 aligns across 8 bases. This CDR3 has 16 residues. In germline, CDR1 is LGHNA, CDR2 YNFKEQ. V gave up 4 bases and J gave up 4 bases; unmatched junction bases: 8.

The chain joins TRBV5-4 to TRBJ2-7, with D unresolved. CDR1 and CDR2 (germline): SGHNT, YYREEE (reference sequence). Trimming removed 0 bases at V and 5 bases at J, with 12 bases between. The CDR3 totals 14 residues. CDR3 residues: CASSLGQTLDEQYF. DNA of the CDR3: TGTGCCAGCAGCTTGGGGCAGACCCTAGACGAGCAGTACTTC. Filled out from reference TRBV5-4 and TRBJ2-7, the complete variable domain reads ETGVTQSPTHLIKTRGQQVTLRCSSQSGHNTVSWYQQALGQGPQFIFQYYREEENGRGNFPPRFSGLQFPNYSSELNVNALELDDSALYLCASSLGQTLDEQYFGPGTRLTVT.

This rearrangement joins TRBV20-1 to TRBJ2-1; possibly TRBD1 for D (6 bases). Trimming pared 0 bases from V and 2 bases from J, leaving 20 bases between. Germline V CDR1 and CDR2: DFQATT, SNEGSKA (reference sequence). The CDR3 has 18 residues. CDR3 bases: TGCAGTGCTAGAGATAAGAAGGGAAGGGGGTTAACCTACAATGAGCAGTTCTTC. Its protein product is CSARDKKGRGLTYNEQFF.